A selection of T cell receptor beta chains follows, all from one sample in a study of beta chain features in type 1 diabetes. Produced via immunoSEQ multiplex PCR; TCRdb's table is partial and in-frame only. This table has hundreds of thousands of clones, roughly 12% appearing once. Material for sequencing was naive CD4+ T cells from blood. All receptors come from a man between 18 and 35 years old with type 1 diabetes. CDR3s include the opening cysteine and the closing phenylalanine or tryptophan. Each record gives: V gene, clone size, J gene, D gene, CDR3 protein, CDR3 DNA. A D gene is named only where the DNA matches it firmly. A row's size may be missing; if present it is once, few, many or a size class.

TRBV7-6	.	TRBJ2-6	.	CASSLDRVSGANVLTF	TGTGCCAGCAGCTTAGATAGGGTCTCTGGGGCCAACGTCCTGACTTTC
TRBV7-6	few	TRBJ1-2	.	CASAAGGNWAGYTF	TGTGCCAGCGCTGCCGGCGGAAATTGGGCTGGCTACACCTTC
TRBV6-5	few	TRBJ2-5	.	CASKTPGPGETQYF	TGTGCCAGCAAAACACCCGGCCCCGGGGAGACCCAGTACTTC
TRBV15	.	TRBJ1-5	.	CATSRKGEWRGNQPQHF	TGTGCCACCAGCAGAAAGGGCGAGTGGAGGGGCAATCAGCCCCAGCATTTT
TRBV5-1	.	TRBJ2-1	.	CASSLDRTDTLF	TGCGCCAGCAGCTTGGACCGAACTGACACCCTCTTC
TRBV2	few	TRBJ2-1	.	CASKESSYNEQFF	TGTGCCAGCAAGGAGAGCTCCTACAATGAGCAGTTCTTC
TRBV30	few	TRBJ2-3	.	CAWGPGPSGDTQYF	TGTGCCTGGGGTCCCGGCCCTTCGGGAGATACGCAGTATTTT
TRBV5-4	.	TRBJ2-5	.	CASSSSRGAGSQETQYF	TGTGCCAGCAGCTCCTCCCGGGGCGCGGGCTCACAAGAGACCCAGTACTTC
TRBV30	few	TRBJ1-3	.	CASRWVSGNTIYF	TGTGCCTCCAGATGGGTTTCTGGAAACACCATATATTTT
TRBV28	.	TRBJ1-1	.	CASSLAGHANTEAFF	TGTGCCAGCAGTTTAGCGGGACACGCGAACACTGAAGCTTTCTTT
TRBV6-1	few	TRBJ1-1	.	CASSEGSAFF	TGTGCCAGCAGTGAAGGTTCGGCTTTCTTT
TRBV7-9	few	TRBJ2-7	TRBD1	CASRKDRDSYEQYF	TGTGCCAGCAGGAAGGACAGGGACTCCTACGAGCAGTACTTC
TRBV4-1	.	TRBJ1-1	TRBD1	CASSPPDRGTTEAFF	TGCGCCAGCAGCCCGCCGGACAGGGGGACCACTGAAGCTTTCTTT
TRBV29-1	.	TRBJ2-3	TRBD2	CSVGGGGKSTDTQYF	TGCAGCGTTGGTGGGGGAGGGAAGTCCACAGATACGCAGTATTTT
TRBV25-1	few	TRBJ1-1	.	CASSVGTAEAFF	TGTGCCAGCAGTGTAGGGACGGCTGAAGCTTTCTTT
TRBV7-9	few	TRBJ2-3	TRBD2	CASIIGLDGGALDTQYF	TGTGCCAGCATCATCGGGCTGGACGGGGGGGCCCTAGATACGCAGTATTTT
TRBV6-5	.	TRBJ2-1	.	CASSYSRGFYNEQFF	TGTGCCAGCAGTTACTCCAGGGGCTTCTACAATGAGCAGTTCTTC
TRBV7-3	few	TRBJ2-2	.	CASSLNGAGGTGELFF	TGTGCCAGCAGCTTAAACGGGGCAGGAGGCACCGGGGAGCTGTTTTTT
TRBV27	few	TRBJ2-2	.	CASSPQKGFAGELFF	TGTGCCAGCAGTCCCCAAAAGGGATTCGCCGGGGAGCTGTTTTTT
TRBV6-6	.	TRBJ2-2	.	CASRSPGAGELFF	TGTGCCAGCAGATCCCCGGGGGCCGGGGAGCTGTTTTTT
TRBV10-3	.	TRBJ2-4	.	CAISESVGTVGQNIQYF	TGTGCCATCAGTGAGTCGGTGGGGACGGTTGGCCAAAACATTCAGTACTTC
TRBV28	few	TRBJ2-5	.	CASNFLGETQYF	TGTGCCAGCAATTTCTTGGGAGAGACCCAGTACTTC
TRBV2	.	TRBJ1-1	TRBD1	CASSVGTGGTEAFF	TGTGCCAGCAGTGTGGGGACAGGCGGGACTGAAGCTTTCTTT
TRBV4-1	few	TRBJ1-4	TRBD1	CASSLPGQAISEKLFF	TGCGCCAGCAGCCTTCCGGGACAGGCGATTTCTGAAAAACTGTTTTTT
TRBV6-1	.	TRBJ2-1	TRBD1	CASRTGETSYNEQFF	TGTGCCAGCAGGACAGGGGAAACCTCCTACAATGAGCAGTTCTTC
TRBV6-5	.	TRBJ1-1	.	CASSYSRDLNTEAFF	TGTGCCAGCAGTTACTCTCGGGACCTGAACACTGAAGCTTTCTTT
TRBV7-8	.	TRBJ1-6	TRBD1	CASSYGTGYSPLHF	TGTGCCAGCAGCTACGGGACAGGGTACTCACCCCTCCACTTT
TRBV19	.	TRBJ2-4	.	CASSFRGNIQYF	TGTGCCAGTAGTTTCAGGGGAAACATTCAGTACTTC